The rows below give T cell receptor beta chains drawn from one sample of a study of T cell responses to AZD1222 COVID-19 vaccine. Repertoires were generated with immunoSEQ multiplex PCR, while TCRdb's copy carries only in-frame clones and drops some. The table includes 250,000 to 300,000 clones, roughly 93% detected once. Sequenced here: peripheral blood, sampled 28 days after the second AZD1222 dose. All receptors come from an adult who received the AZD1222 COVID-19 vaccine. Both conserved end residues are part of each CDR3.

V gene	J gene	CDR3 protein
TRBV2	TRBJ2-2	CASRQGMGTGELFF
TRBV6-1	TRBJ2-7	CASREGGPGQPSYEQYF
TRBV5-1	TRBJ2-3	CASSSGGVGDTQYF
TRBV27	TRBJ2-7	CASSFQIRRDEQYF
TRBV27	TRBJ2-1	CASSGGVATGEQFF
TRBV7-8	TRBJ2-7	CASSLAASRSYEQYF
TRBV5-1	TRBJ2-3	CASSLELAGTGTDTQYF
TRBV4-1	TRBJ1-6	CASSQPTRDRNSPLHF
TRBV6-2/TRBV6-3	TRBJ2-7	CASSYLDGSSYEQYF
TRBV28	TRBJ1-2	CASKRGGEGGYTF
TRBV28	TRBJ2-6	CASRTGEGANVLTF
TRBV28	TRBJ1-6	CASSLWGRGRNSPLHF
TRBV11-1	TRBJ1-1	CASSPWDRGLGTEAFF
TRBV7-8	TRBJ1-2	CASSLGSSHYGYTF
TRBV3-1/TRBV3-2	TRBJ2-2	CASSPDLVWLFF
TRBV24-1	TRBJ2-5	CATSDPIGRGQTEQETQYF
TRBV18	TRBJ1-2	CASSPPGTRRGNYGYTF
TRBV3-1/TRBV3-2	TRBJ1-5	CASSQRPDSAQHF
TRBV19	TRBJ2-2	CASNHGGRAGELFF
TRBV28	TRBJ2-1	CASSLFNEQFF
TRBV27	TRBJ2-3	CASSGDRGGSTDTQYF
TRBV28	TRBJ1-1	CASSLTDGDTEAFF
TRBV25-1	TRBJ2-2	CASSGPLEGIAGELFF
TRBV5-1	TRBJ2-1	CASSLEREQFF
TRBV29-1	TRBJ2-3	CSVTEATDTQYF
TRBV7-3	TRBJ2-1	CASSLRAGRSYNEQFF
TRBV19	TRBJ1-5	CASSTGQPVNQPQHF
TRBV5-1	TRBJ2-7	CASSGLADRGEQYF
TRBV4-3	TRBJ2-6	CASSRNPWGLPGANVLTF
TRBV5-1	TRBJ2-5	CASSGTGVGETQYF
TRBV19	TRBJ1-3	CASSGNSFSGNTIYF
TRBV4-3	TRBJ2-5	CASSQVTTGEETQYF
TRBV6-5	TRBJ1-5	CASSPTGNQPQHF
TRBV3-1/TRBV3-2	TRBJ2-7	CASSPAGTGLGEQYF
TRBV5-1	TRBJ2-7	CASSLEHLYEQYF
TRBV7-3	TRBJ2-2	CASSLRGSQTFGELFF
TRBV5-5	TRBJ2-7	CASSPTGVAYEQYF
TRBV19	TRBJ1-4	CASSSTGGFGANEKLFF
TRBV15	TRBJ1-2	CATSRDRQGGYTF
TRBV2	TRBJ1-2	CASSEPGIGGYTF
TRBV19	TRBJ1-5	CASSEVGNQPQHF
TRBV2	TRBJ1-2	CASIGGTGSVYGYTF
TRBV28	TRBJ2-7	CASSSSDRHEQYF
TRBV5-1	TRBJ2-7	CASRRGGDSYEQYF
TRBV28	TRBJ2-7	CASVSGTSAYEQYF
TRBV2	TRBJ1-4	CASVQGLGEKLFF
TRBV5-1	TRBJ2-3	CASSLQHDTQYF
TRBV7-6	TRBJ2-1	CASSLARGPSSYNEQFF
TRBV4-3	TRBJ2-7	CASSPRTGDHEQYF